Listed below are T cell receptor beta chains from one sample, sequenced in a study of blood T cell repertoires in COVID-19. Profiling relied on immunoSEQ multiplex PCR, and the TCRdb table lists in-frame clones only, not all of them. The sample includes 120,000 or so clones, about three quarters seen only once; the top ten take 2% to 2.5%. The specimen was peripheral blood. These TCRs come from a woman between 70 and 85 years old with acute or convalescent COVID-19. Both conserved end residues are part of each CDR3. A D gene is named only where the DNA matches it firmly. A clone size is listed for some rows: how often the clone was seen (once, few, many), or a class if it is expanded.

V	size	D	J	DNA	CDR3
TRBV2	.	.	TRBJ2-7	TGTGCCAGCAGCCGACAGGAGTCCTACGAGCAGTACTTC	CASSRQESYEQYF
TRBV30	.	.	TRBJ1-1	TGTGCCTGGGGACAGAACACTGAAGCTTTCTTT	CAWGQNTEAFF
TRBV2	.	.	TRBJ1-4	TGTGCCAGCAGGAGACAGAAGAATGAAAAACTGTTTTTT	CASRRQKNEKLFF
TRBV9	few	TRBD1	TRBJ2-6	TGTGCCAGCAGCCCGACAGGGGGCGCTTTATCTGGGGCCAACGTCCTGACTTTC	CASSPTGGALSGANVLTF
TRBV6-5	.	TRBD1	TRBJ1-6	TGTGCCAGCGAGGACAGGGGGAATTCACCCCTCCACTTT	CASEDRGNSPLHF
TRBV10-3	.	.	TRBJ1-2	TGTGCCTCGCGGACAGACCCTTATGGCTACACCTTC	CASRTDPYGYTF
TRBV4-2	.	.	TRBJ2-6	TGTGCCAGCAGTCAAGACCCGTTTGGGGCCAACGTCCTGACTTTC	CASSQDPFGANVLTF
TRBV7-2	few	TRBD2	TRBJ2-1	TGTGCCAGCAGCTCCCGACTAGCGGGTTTCAGCTCCTACAATGAGCAGTTCTTC	CASSSRLAGFSSYNEQFF
TRBV4-2	few	.	TRBJ2-1	TGTGCCAGCAGCCAAGGTCTTGGGAGCGGCTCCTACAATGAGCAGTTCTTC	CASSQGLGSGSYNEQFF
TRBV28	.	.	TRBJ2-3	TGTGCCAGCAGTCCCCCCGGGCAGGGTTCCACAGATACGCAGTATTTT	CASSPPGQGSTDTQYF
TRBV5-1	.	.	TRBJ1-2	TGCGCCAGCAGCTTTGTGGGGACAACTAACTATGGCTACACCTTC	CASSFVGTTNYGYTF
TRBV5-5	.	.	TRBJ2-7	TGTGCCAGCAGCTTGGTGTTACGGTCCTACGAGCAGTACTTC	CASSLVLRSYEQYF